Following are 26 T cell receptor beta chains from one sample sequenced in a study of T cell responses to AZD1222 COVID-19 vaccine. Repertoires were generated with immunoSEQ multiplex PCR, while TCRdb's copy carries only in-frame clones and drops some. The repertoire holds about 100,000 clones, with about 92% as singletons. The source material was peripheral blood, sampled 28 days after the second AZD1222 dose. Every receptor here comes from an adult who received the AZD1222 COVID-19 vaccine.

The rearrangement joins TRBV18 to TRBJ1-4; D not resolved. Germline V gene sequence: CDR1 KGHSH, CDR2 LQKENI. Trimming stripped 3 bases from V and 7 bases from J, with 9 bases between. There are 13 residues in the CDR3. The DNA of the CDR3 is TGTGCCAGCTCACCCACCTCAGGTGAAAAACTGTTTTTT. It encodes CASSPTSGEKLFF.

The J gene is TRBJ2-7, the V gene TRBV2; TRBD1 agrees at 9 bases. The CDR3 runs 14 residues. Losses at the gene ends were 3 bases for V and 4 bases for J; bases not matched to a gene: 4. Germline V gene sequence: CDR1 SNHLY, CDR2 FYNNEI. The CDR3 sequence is CASSDLDRGYEQYF. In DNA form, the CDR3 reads TGTGCCAGCAGTGATCTGGACAGGGGTTACGAGCAGTACTTC. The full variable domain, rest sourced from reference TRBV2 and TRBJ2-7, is EPEVTQTPSHQVTQMGQEVILRCVPISNHLYFYWYRQILGQKVEFLVSFYNNEISEKSEIFDDQFSVERPDGSNFTLKIRSTKLEDSAMYFCASSDLDRGYEQYFGPGTRLTVT.

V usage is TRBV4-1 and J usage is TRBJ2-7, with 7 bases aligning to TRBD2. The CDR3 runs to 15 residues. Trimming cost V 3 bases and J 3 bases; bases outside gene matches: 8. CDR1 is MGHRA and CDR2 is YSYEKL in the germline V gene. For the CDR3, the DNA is TGCGCCAGCAGCCAGGAGGAGCGGGGAGGCTACGAGCAGTACTTC. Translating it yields CASSQEERGGYEQYF.

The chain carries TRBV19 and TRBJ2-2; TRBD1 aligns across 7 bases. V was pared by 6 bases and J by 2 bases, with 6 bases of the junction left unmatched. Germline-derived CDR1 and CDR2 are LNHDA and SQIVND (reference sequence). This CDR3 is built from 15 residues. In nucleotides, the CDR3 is TGTGCCAGTAGGCACAGGGGAACTAACACCGGGGAGCTGTTTTTT. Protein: CASRHRGTNTGELFF. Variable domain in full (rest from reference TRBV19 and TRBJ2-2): DGGITQSPKYLFRKEGQNVTLSCEQNLNHDAMYWYRQDPGQGLRLIYYSQIVNDFQKGDIAEGYSVSREKKESFPLTVTSAQKNPTAFYLCASRHRGTNTGELFFGEGSRLTVL.

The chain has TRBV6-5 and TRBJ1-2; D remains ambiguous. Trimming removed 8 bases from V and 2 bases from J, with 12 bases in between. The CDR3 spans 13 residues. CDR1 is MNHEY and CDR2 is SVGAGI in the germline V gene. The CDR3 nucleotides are TGTGCCAGCCATTTCGACAAGAACTATGGCTACACCTTC. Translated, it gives CASHFDKNYGYTF.

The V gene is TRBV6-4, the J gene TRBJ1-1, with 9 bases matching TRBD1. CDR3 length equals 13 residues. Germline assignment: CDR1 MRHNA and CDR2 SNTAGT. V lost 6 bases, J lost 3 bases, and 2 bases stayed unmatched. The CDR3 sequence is CASRGQGDTEAFF. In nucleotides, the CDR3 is TGTGCCAGCAGGGGACAGGGCGACACTGAAGCTTTCTTT.

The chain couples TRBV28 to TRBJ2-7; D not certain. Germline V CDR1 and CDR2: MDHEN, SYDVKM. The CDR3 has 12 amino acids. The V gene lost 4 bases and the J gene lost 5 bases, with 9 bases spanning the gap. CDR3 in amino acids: CASSSLPHEQYF. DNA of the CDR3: TGTGCCAGCAGTTCCCTCCCCCACGAGCAGTACTTC.

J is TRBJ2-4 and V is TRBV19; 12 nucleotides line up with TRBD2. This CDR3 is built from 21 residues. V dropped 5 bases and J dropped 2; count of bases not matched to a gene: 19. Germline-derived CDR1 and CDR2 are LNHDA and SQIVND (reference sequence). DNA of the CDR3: TGTGCCAGTAGTCCTCATCCATCGGGACTAGCGGGCCCCGGGTCCAAAAACATTCAGTACTTC. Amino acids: CASSPHPSGLAGPGSKNIQYF.

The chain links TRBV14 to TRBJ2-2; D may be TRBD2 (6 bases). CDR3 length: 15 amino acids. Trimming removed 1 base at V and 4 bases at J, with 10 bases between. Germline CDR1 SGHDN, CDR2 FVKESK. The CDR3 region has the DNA TGTGCCAGCAGCCAAGTTGGGCGGGGCACCGGGGAGCTGTTTTTT. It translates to CASSQVGRGTGELFF.

CDR3 in DNA: TGTGCCTGGAGTGTTAAGGGTGCAGAGACCCAGTACTTC. Translation: CAWSVKGAETQYF. The chain joins TRBV30 to TRBJ2-5; D is unclear. With 0 bases removed from V and 4 bases from J, the gap between germline ends came to 9 bases. CDR3 length equals 13 residues. CDR1 is GTSNPN and CDR2 is SVGIG in the germline V gene (reference sequence).

This CDR3 reads CASSFPLGVGNQPQHF. The CDR3, as DNA: TGTGCCAGCAGCTTCCCCCTGGGCGTGGGCAATCAGCCCCAGCATTTT. The V call is TRBV28, the J call TRBJ1-5; D not resolved. V lost 6 bases, J lost 2 bases, and 17 bases lay in between. CDR3 length equals 16 residues. Germline V gives CDR1 MDHEN, CDR2 SYDVKM.

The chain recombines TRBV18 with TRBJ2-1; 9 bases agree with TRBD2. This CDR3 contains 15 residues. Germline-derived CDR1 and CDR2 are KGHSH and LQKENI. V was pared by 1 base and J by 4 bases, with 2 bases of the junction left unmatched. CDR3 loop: CASSPRGGAYNEQFF. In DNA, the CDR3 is TGTGCCAGCTCACCACGCGGGGGGGCTTACAATGAGCAGTTCTTC. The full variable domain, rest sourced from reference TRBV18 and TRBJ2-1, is NAGVMQNPRHLVRRRGQEARLRCSPMKGHSHVYWYRQLPEEGLKFMVYLQKENIIDESGMPKERFSAEFPKEGPSILRIQQVVRGDSAAYFCASSPRGGAYNEQFFGPGTRLTVL.

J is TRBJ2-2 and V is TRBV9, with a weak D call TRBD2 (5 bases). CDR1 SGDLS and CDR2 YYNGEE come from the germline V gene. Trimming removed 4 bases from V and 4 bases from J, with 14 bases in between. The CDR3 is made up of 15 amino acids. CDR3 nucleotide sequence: TGTGCCAGCAGCTCCGAGGGCCTGGGCACCGGGGAGCTGTTTTTT. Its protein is CASSSEGLGTGELFF.

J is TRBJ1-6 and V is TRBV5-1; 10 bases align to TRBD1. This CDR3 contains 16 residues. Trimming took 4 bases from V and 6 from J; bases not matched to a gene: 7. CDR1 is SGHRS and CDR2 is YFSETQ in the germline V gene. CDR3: CASSLGTGDLNSPLHF. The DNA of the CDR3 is TGCGCCAGCAGCCTCGGGACAGGGGACCTTAATTCACCCCTCCACTTT.

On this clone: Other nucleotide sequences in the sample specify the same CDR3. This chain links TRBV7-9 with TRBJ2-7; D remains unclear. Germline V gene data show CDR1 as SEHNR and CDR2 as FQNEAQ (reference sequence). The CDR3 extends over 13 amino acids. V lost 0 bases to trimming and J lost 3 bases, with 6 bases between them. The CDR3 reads CASSLAEYYEQYF. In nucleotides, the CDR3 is TGTGCCAGCAGCTTAGCGGAATACTACGAGCAGTACTTC.

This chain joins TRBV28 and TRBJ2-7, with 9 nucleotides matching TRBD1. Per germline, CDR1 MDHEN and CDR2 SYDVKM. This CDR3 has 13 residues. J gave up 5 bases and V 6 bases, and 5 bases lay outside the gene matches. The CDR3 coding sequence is TGTGCCAGCAGACCGGGACAGGGAGACGAGCAGTACTTC. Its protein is CASRPGQGDEQYF.

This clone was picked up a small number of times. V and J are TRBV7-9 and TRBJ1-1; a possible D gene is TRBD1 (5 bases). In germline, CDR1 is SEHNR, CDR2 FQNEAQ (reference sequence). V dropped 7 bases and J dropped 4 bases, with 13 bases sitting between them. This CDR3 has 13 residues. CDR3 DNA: TGTGCCAGCAATCGGGGGGTAGGCACTGAAGCTTTCTTT. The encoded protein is CASNRGVGTEAFF.

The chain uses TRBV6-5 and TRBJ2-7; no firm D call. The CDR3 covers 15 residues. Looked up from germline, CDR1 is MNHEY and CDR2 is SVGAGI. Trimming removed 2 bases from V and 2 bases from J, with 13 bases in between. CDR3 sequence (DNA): TGTGCCAGCAGTTACACCCCGATCTCAACCTACGAGCAGTACTTC. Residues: CASSYTPISTYEQYF.

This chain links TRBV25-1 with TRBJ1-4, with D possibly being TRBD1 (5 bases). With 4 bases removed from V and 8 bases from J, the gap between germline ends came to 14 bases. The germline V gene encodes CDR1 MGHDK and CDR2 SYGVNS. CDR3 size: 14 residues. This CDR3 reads CASSGGHLWEKLFF. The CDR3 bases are TGTGCCAGCAGTGGCGGACACCTCTGGGAAAAACTGTTTTTT.

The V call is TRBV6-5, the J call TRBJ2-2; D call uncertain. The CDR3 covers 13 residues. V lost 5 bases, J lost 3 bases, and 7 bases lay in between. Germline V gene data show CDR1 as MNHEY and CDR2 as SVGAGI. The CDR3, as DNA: TGTGCCAGCAGTACAGATTACACCGGGGAGCTGTTTTTT. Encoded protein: CASSTDYTGELFF.

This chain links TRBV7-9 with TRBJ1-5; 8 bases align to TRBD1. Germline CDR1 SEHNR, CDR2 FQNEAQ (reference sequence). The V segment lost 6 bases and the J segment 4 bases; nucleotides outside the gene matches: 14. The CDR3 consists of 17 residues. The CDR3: CASRFLATGAENQPQHF. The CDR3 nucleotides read TGTGCCAGCAGGTTTCTAGCGACAGGGGCCGAAAATCAGCCCCAGCATTTT.

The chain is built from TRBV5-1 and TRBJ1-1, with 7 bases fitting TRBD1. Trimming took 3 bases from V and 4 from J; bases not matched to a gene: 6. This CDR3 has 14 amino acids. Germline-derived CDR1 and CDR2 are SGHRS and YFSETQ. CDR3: CASSWRAGGTEAFF. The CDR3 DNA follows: TGCGCCAGCAGCTGGAGGGCAGGGGGCACTGAAGCTTTCTTT.

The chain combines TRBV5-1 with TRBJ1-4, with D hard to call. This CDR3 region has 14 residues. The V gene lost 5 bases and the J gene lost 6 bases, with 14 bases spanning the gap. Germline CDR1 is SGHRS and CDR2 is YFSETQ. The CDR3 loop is CASSSNPVDEKLFF. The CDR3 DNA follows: TGCGCCAGCAGTTCCAATCCGGTGGATGAAAAACTGTTTTTT.

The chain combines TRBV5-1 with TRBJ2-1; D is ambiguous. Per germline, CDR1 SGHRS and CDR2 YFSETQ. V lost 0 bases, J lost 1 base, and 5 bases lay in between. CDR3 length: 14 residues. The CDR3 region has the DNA TGCGCCAGCAGCTTGGCAGATTCCTACAATGAGCAGTTCTTC. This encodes CASSLADSYNEQFF.

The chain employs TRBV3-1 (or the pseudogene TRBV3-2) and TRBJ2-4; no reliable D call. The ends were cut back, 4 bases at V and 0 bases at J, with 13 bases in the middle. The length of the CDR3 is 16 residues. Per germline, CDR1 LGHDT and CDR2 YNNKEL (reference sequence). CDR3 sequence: CASSPRSYLAKNIQYF. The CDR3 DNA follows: TGTGCCAGCAGCCCCCGATCTTACCTAGCCAAAAACATTCAGTACTTC.

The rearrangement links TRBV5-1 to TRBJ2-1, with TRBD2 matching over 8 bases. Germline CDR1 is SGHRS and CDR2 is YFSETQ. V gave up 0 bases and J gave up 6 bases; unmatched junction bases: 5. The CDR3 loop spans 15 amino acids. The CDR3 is CASSLGLATGNEQFF. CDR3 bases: TGCGCCAGCAGCTTGGGACTAGCGACGGGCAATGAGCAGTTCTTC.